This TCR beta chain appears in the sequencing data of a study of blood T cell repertoires in COVID-19. Only one count was recorded for this clone. Germline values: CDR1 SGHRS, CDR2 YFSETQ. The CDR3 runs to 15 residues. The V gene lost 6 bases and the J gene lost 0 bases, with 13 bases spanning the gap. Method: immunoSEQ multiplex PCR; TCRdb's copy keeps in-frame clones and lacks some. This table holds about 37,000 clones, 81% found once. The sequence was obtained from a man between 65 and 85 years old with COVID-19, enrolled during active disease. The sample taken for sequencing was peripheral blood. The rearrangement links TRBV5-1 to TRBJ2-1, with a tentative D call TRBD2 (6 bases). The CDR3 spells CASTLAANSYNEQFF. CDR3 nucleotides: TGCGCCAGCACCTTAGCGGCAAACTCCTACAATGAGCAGTTCTTC.